A single sample is the source of the 24 T cell receptor beta chains below, sequenced in a study of CD8 T cells in ankylosing spondylitis. The study's findings and limits: About 8 highly homologous variants made up a TCR beta motif that seemed to typify ankylosing spondylitis blood.

TCRdb analysed the 5' RACE reads with MiXCR anew, one entry per CDR3 protein. The table has around 91,000 distinct CDR3 sequences, roughly 9% seen once; the top ten hold about a third. No cognate antigen is known for these TCRs. Specimen: blood, either unsorted or a sorted T cell fraction (not recorded which). The receptors originated from a male donor with ankylosing spondylitis.

The sample holds a few counts of this clonotype. The chain joins TRBV27 to TRBJ2-3, with TRBD1 as a possible D gene (5 bases). The CDR3 spans 15 residues. Germline-derived CDR1 and CDR2 are MNHEY and SMNVEV (reference sequence). Between the trimmed V and J ends, which lost 6 bases and 1 base, there was a span of 14 bases. The DNA of the CDR3 is TGTGCCAGCAGCGATCAGGGAATGGGCACAGATACGCAGTATTTT. Translation gives CASSDQGMGTDTQYF.

This clonotype was recorded many times. The rearrangement uses TRBV29-1 and TRBJ2-7; perhaps D is TRBD1 or TRBD2 (6 bases each). Germline V gene sequence: CDR1 SQVTM, CDR2 ANQGSEA. Trimming removed 6 bases from V and 7 bases from J, with 25 bases in between. This CDR3 contains 15 residues. The CDR3 nucleotides read TGCAGCGTACGGGTCTGGCGGGACACCTCGGGGGAGCAGTACTTC. This translates into CSVRVWRDTSGEQYF.

The chain joins TRBV29-1 to TRBJ1-6; 10 bases are shared with TRBD1. CDR3 length equals 13 residues. V was pared by 6 bases and J by 10 bases, with 6 bases of the junction left unmatched. Looked up from germline, CDR1 is SQVTM and CDR2 is ANQGSEA. CDR3 bases: TGCAGCGTGGGGGACAGGGGCGGGTCACCCCTCCACTTT. This sequence encodes CSVGDRGGSPLHF.

This clonotype appeared a few times. The rearrangement uses TRBV15 and TRBJ2-3, with D perhaps matching TRBD2 (6 bases). The CDR3 length is 12 residues. Germline assignment: CDR1 LNHNV and CDR2 YYDKDF (reference sequence). V dropped 6 bases and J dropped 6 bases, with 10 bases sitting between them. CDR3 in amino acids: CATRASADTQYF. For the CDR3, the DNA is TGTGCCACCAGGGCTAGCGCCGATACGCAGTATTTT.

This clonotype occurred many times. The genes are TRBV24-1 and TRBJ2-1; TRBD2 aligns across 7 bases. Unmatched junction bases numbered 13, after V lost 9 bases and J lost 6 bases. The germline V gene encodes CDR1 KGHDR and CDR2 SFDVKD. CDR3 size: 15 residues. The CDR3, as DNA: TGTGCCACCGCAAAAGGTACTAGCGACATCAATGAGCAGTTCTTC. Its protein product is CATAKGTSDINEQFF.

The rearrangement links TRBV30 to TRBJ1-1, with no clear D. Trimming left V 8 bases short and J 4 bases short, with 14 bases between. The length of the CDR3 is 12 residues. Germline V gene data show CDR1 as GTSNPN and CDR2 as SVGIG (reference sequence). The CDR3 DNA sequence: TGTGCCCGCTTTGACTCGGGCACTGAAGCTTTCTTT. Its protein product is CARFDSGTEAFF.

This clonotype was seen more than once but under ten times. The rearrangement uses TRBV6-1 and TRBJ2-7; TRBD1 matches 7 bases. The CDR3 is made up of 14 amino acids. Germline loops: CDR1 MNHNS, CDR2 SASEGT. Trimming at V came to 6 bases and at J to 0 bases, leaving 5 bases not matched to a gene. CDR3 DNA: TGTGCCAGCAGAGGACAGGAAAGCTCCTACGAGCAGTACGTC. This translates into CASRGQESSYEQYV.

This clonotype has more than one count but fewer than ten. The chain has TRBV4-1 and TRBJ1-5; D is undetermined. The CDR3 has 13 amino acids. Germline V gene lookup returns CDR1 MGHRA and CDR2 YSYEKL. Trimming took 1 base from V and 4 from J, leaving 5 bases between them. The CDR3 loop reads CASSQVENQPQHF. The CDR3 nucleotides are TGCGCCAGCAGCCAAGTAGAAAATCAGCCCCAGCATTTT.

This clonotype was detected ten times or more. This sequence joins TRBV12-3 or TRBV12-4 and TRBJ2-3; possible D gene TRBD1, 6 bases. The CDR3 length is 15 residues. V was pared by 3 bases and J by 1 base, with 11 bases between. The CDR3 DNA reads as TGTGCCAGCAGTTTGCTGACAGGAGGCACAGATACGCAGTATTTT. This sequence encodes CASSLLTGGTDTQYF.

This clonotype was counted a few times. V is TRBV2 and J is TRBJ1-1; D is possibly TRBD1 (6 bases). Germline assignment: CDR1 SNHLY and CDR2 FYNNEI. CDR3 length: 15 residues. V was cut by 6 bases and J by 0 bases, with 14 bases left in between. The chain's CDR3 is CASSWTQGMNTEAFF. DNA for the CDR3: TGTGCCAGCAGCTGGACACAGGGAATGAACACTGAAGCTTTCTTT.

This clonotype has more than one count but fewer than ten. This chain connects TRBV28 to TRBJ1-1; TRBD1 matches 7 bases. The CDR3 length is 14 residues. Germline trimming cut 5 bases from V and 4 bases from J; bases unmatched to any gene: 7. Germline CDR1 reads MDHEN; CDR2 reads SYDVKM. CDR3 protein: CASSPDRVITEAFF. The CDR3 DNA reads as TGTGCCAGCAGTCCCGACAGGGTTATCACTGAAGCTTTCTTT.

The sample holds many counts of this clonotype. The rearrangement uses TRBV27 and TRBJ1-6; D possibly corresponds to TRBD1 (5 bases). Trimming removed 3 bases at V and 15 bases at J, with 12 bases between. Germline V gene lookup returns CDR1 MNHEY and CDR2 SMNVEV (reference sequence). The CDR3 extends over 12 amino acids. The CDR3 coding sequence is TGTGCCAGCAGTTTTTGGAATGGGGGCCTCCACTTT. As protein: CASSFWNGGLHF.

J is TRBJ2-7 and V is TRBV15; TRBD1 or TRBD2 may be the D gene (6 bases each). There are 13 residues in the CDR3. Trimming took off 5 bases at V and 5 bases at J, with 13 bases between the two ends. The germline V gene encodes CDR1 LNHNV and CDR2 YYDKDF (reference sequence). This CDR3 is CATSYKEGDEQYV. Written as DNA, the CDR3 is TGTGCCACCAGCTATAAGGAGGGGGACGAGCAGTACGTC.

This clonotype was observed many times. This sequence joins TRBV27 and TRBJ2-1; 8 bases map to TRBD2. The CDR3 consists of 14 residues. V lost 6 bases to trimming and J lost 5 bases; unmatched junction nucleotides: 6. Germline-derived CDR1 and CDR2 are MNHEY and SMNVEV (reference sequence). CDR3: CASRRGGVNNEQFF. The CDR3 coding sequence is TGTGCCAGCAGACGGGGGGGAGTGAACAATGAGCAGTTCTTC.

This clonotype was seen many times. The chain joins TRBV29-1 to TRBJ2-1; possible D gene TRBD2, 5 bases. The CDR3 has 13 amino acids. Trimming left V 0 bases short and J 10 bases short, with 13 bases between. Germline values: CDR1 SQVTM, CDR2 ANQGSEA. CDR3 bases: TGCAGCGTTGAAGATTTAGCGTTTCGGGAGCAGTTCTTC. It yields the protein CSVEDLAFREQFF.

The rearrangement joins TRBV24-1 to TRBJ2-3; 8 nucleotides line up with TRBD2. J lost 6 bases, V lost 1 base, and 2 bases had no gene match. The CDR3 has 14 residues. CDR1 is KGHDR, CDR2 SFDVKD, per germline. The CDR3 sequence is CATSDFRLADTQYF. Written as DNA, the CDR3 is TGTGCCACCAGTGATTTCCGACTAGCGGATACGCAGTATTTT.

This clonotype was counted at least ten times. The chain recombines TRBV7-9 with TRBJ1-5, with D uncertain. V was pared by 7 bases and J by 2 bases, with 9 bases between. This CDR3 region has 13 residues. Per the germline V gene, CDR1 is SEHNR and CDR2 is FQNEAQ (reference sequence). CDR3 sequence (DNA): TGTGCCAGCACACGGCAGGGCAATCAGCCCCAGCATTTT. Translating gives CASTRQGNQPQHF.

The chain couples TRBV19 to TRBJ2-1; 11 positions match TRBD2. CDR3 size: 16 residues. Germline trimming cut 8 bases from V and 8 bases from J; bases unmatched to any gene: 14. CDR1 and CDR2 (germline): LNHDA, SQIVND (reference sequence). The CDR3 protein is CASSNLRLAGFHEQFF. The CDR3 DNA reads as TGTGCCAGTTCTAACCTCAGACTAGCGGGATTCCATGAGCAGTTCTTC.

CDR3 bases: TGTGCCAGCAGCCCGGGACACATCGTCTTCTTT. Protein: CASSPGHIVFF. This rearrangement joins TRBV7-9 to TRBJ1-1, with D perhaps matching TRBD1 (6 bases). The V end lost 5 bases, the J end lost 14 bases, and 15 bases lay between the germline ends. The CDR3 runs to 11 residues. Germline CDR1 is SEHNR and CDR2 is FQNEAQ (reference sequence).

In this sample, this clonotype turned up many times. The genes are TRBV10-3 and TRBJ2-5; 8 positions match TRBD2. Germline CDR1 is ENHRY and CDR2 is SYGVKD. The CDR3 contains 14 residues. The trim removed 5 bases at V and 4 bases at J, leaving 6 bases unmatched. Here the CDR3 reads CAISPESGRETQYF. The CDR3 DNA sequence: TGTGCCATCAGTCCTGAAAGCGGGAGAGAGACCCAGTACTTC.

This clonotype was counted a few times. The chain links TRBV25-1 to TRBJ2-5; D ambiguous. The germline V and J ends were trimmed by 3 bases and 5 bases, with 7 bases remaining between them. The CDR3 loop spans 12 amino acids. Germline values: CDR1 MGHDK, CDR2 SYGVNS. The CDR3 DNA is TGTGCCAGCAGTGACCCCGGGGAGACCCAGTACTTC. Amino acids: CASSDPGETQYF. The full variable domain, rest sourced from reference TRBV25-1 and TRBJ2-5, is EADIYQTPRYLVIGTGKKITLECSQTMGHDKMYWYQQDPGMELHLIHYSYGVNSTEKGDLSSESTVSRIRTEHFPLTLESARPSHTSQYLCASSDPGETQYFGPGTRLLVL.

The rearrangement links TRBV6-4 to TRBJ2-1; TRBD2 agrees at 8 bases. Germline V gene lookup returns CDR1 MRHNA and CDR2 SNTAGT. This CDR3 contains 15 residues. The V gene end was trimmed by 0 bases and the J gene end by 6 bases; junction bases not matched to a gene: 4. The CDR3 here is CASSDSSGSGNEQFF. DNA of the CDR3: TGTGCCAGCAGTGACTCGAGCGGGAGCGGCAATGAGCAGTTCTTC.

This clonotype was found a few times. This rearrangement joins TRBV14 to TRBJ1-1; D remains unclear. The CDR3 contains 15 residues. Trimming stripped 0 bases from V and 0 bases from J, with 8 bases between. Germline lookup yields CDR1 SGHDN and CDR2 FVKESK. The CDR3 is CASSQDLGMNTEAFF. CDR3 nucleotides: TGTGCCAGCAGCCAAGATCTGGGGATGAACACTGAAGCTTTCTTT.

This rearrangement joins TRBV4-1 to TRBJ1-2; 7 bases fit TRBD1. Germline CDR1 and CDR2: MGHRA and YSYEKL. CDR3 length equals 17 residues. V trimming: 0 bases; J trimming: 0 bases; junction bases outside the gene matches: 7. The CDR3 coding sequence is TGCGCCAGCAGCCAAGATACGCGACAGGGACCTAACTATGGCTACACCTTC. Its translation: CASSQDTRQGPNYGYTF.